The sequence of this T cell receptor (beta chain) was determined in a study of beta chain features in type 1 diabetes. Study-level points and caveats: Insertions at VDJ junctions were less frequent in type 1 diabetes patients. These patients also deleted more nucleotides at the same junctions.

Every bit of the isolated RNA underwent reverse transcription, so sequencing read expressed TCRB transcripts. Only in-frame clones appear in the TCRdb table, and some are missing; sequencing was by immunoSEQ multiplex PCR. Of some 400,000 clones listed, about 15% are singletons. Germline loops: CDR1 SQVTM, CDR2 ANQGSEA. Unmatched junction bases numbered 1, after V lost 4 bases and J lost 3 bases. The CDR3 loop spans 14 amino acids. The sample holds a few counts of this clone. Its antigen is unknown. The chain recombines TRBV29-1 with TRBJ2-2; TRBD2 aligns across 11 bases. What was sequenced was naive CD4+ T cells from blood. The receptor comes from a woman younger than 30 in good health. As DNA, the CDR3 is TGCAGCGTTGTAGCGGGAGGGTACACCGGGGAGCTGTTTTTT. Translating gives CSVVAGGYTGELFF.